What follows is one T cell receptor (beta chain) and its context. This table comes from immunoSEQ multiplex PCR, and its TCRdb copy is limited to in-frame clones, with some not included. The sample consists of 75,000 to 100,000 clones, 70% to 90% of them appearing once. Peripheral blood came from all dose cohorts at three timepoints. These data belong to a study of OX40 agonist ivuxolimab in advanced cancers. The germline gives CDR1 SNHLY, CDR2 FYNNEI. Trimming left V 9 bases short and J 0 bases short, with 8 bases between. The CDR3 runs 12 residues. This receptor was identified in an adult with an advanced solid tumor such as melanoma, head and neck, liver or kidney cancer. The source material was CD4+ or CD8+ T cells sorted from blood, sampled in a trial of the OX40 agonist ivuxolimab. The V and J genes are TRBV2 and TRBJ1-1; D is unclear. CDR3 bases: TGTGCCAGGGGTGAGATGAACACTGAAGCTTTCTTT. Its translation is CARGEMNTEAFF. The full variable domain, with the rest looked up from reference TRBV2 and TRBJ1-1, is EPEVTQTPSHQVTQMGQEVILRCVPISNHLYFYWYRQILGQKVEFLVSFYNNEISEKSEIFDDQFSVERPDGSNFTLKIRSTKLEDSAMYFCARGEMNTEAFFGQGTRLTVV.